A selection of T cell receptor beta chains follows, all from one sample in a study of T cell responses to AZD1222 COVID-19 vaccine. Assay used: immunoSEQ multiplex PCR; TCRdb lists only in-frame clones, some missing. The sample consists of 100,000 to 120,000 clones, over 75% of them appearing once. The specimen comprised peripheral blood, sampled on day 0 of AZD1222 vaccination. These receptors all stem from an adult in good health. Both conserved end residues are part of each CDR3. The order of the fields is V gene, D gene, clone size, J gene, CDR3 protein, CDR3 DNA. The D gene is left open where the match is weak. Clone size is stated in some rows and not others, as once, few, many or a class when expanded.

v_gene: TRBV19
d_gene: TRBD1
abundance: .
j_gene: TRBJ1-1
CDR3aa: CASSTRTGSYTEAFF
CDR3nt: TGTGCCAGTAGTACACGGACAGGGAGTTACACTGAAGCTTTCTTT

v_gene: TRBV7-2
d_gene: .
abundance: .
j_gene: TRBJ2-1
CDR3aa: CASSFPGLQIGDEQFF
CDR3nt: TGTGCCAGCAGCTTCCCGGGTCTTCAAATTGGGGATGAGCAGTTCTTC

v_gene: TRBV3-1/TRBV3-2
d_gene: .
abundance: .
j_gene: TRBJ1-1
CDR3aa: CASSRGWENTEAFF
CDR3nt: TGTGCCAGCAGCCGGGGCTGGGAGAACACTGAAGCTTTCTTT

v_gene: TRBV5-6
d_gene: .
abundance: .
j_gene: TRBJ1-5
CDR3aa: CASSLGSSPGRQPQHF
CDR3nt: TGTGCCAGCAGCTTGGGGTCCAGCCCAGGGCGTCAGCCCCAGCATTTT

v_gene: TRBV10-3
d_gene: .
abundance: .
j_gene: TRBJ1-2
CDR3aa: CATTDSSALEGYTF
CDR3nt: TGTGCCACCACAGACAGCTCCGCCTTAGAGGGCTACACCTTC

v_gene: TRBV10-1
d_gene: .
abundance: .
j_gene: TRBJ1-1
CDR3aa: CASSEPTWTALNTEAFF
CDR3nt: TGCGCCAGCAGTGAGCCCACCTGGACCGCCCTGAACACTGAAGCTTTCTTT

v_gene: TRBV2
d_gene: .
abundance: .
j_gene: TRBJ2-1
CDR3aa: CASSGNAYEQFF
CDR3nt: TGTGCCAGCAGCGGGAACGCCTATGAGCAGTTCTTC

v_gene: TRBV18
d_gene: .
abundance: .
j_gene: TRBJ2-1
CDR3aa: CASSPSTSINEQFF
CDR3nt: TGTGCCAGCTCACCAAGTACTAGCATCAATGAGCAGTTCTTC

v_gene: TRBV28
d_gene: .
abundance: .
j_gene: TRBJ1-1
CDR3aa: CASSSPGTNTEAFF
CDR3nt: TGTGCCAGCAGTTCCCCCGGCACTAACACTGAAGCTTTCTTT

v_gene: TRBV2
d_gene: TRBD1
abundance: .
j_gene: TRBJ1-3
CDR3aa: CASSEGTGTSGNTIYF
CDR3nt: TGTGCCAGCAGTGAAGGGACAGGAACCTCTGGAAACACCATATATTTT

v_gene: TRBV4-3
d_gene: TRBD1
abundance: once
j_gene: TRBJ2-7
CDR3aa: CASSQRQGEQYF
CDR3nt: TGCGCCAGCAGCCAGCGACAGGGGGAGCAGTACTTC

v_gene: TRBV11-2
d_gene: TRBD1
abundance: .
j_gene: TRBJ2-7
CDR3aa: CASSPGQVFYEQYF
CDR3nt: TGTGCCAGCAGCCCAGGACAGGTTTTCTACGAGCAGTACTTC

v_gene: TRBV20-1
d_gene: .
abundance: .
j_gene: TRBJ2-1
CDR3aa: CSARTKGEQFF
CDR3nt: TGCAGTGCTCGGACTAAGGGTGAGCAGTTCTTC

v_gene: TRBV6-5
d_gene: TRBD2
abundance: .
j_gene: TRBJ2-3
CDR3aa: CASSYSWIAGTDTQYF
CDR3nt: TGTGCCAGCAGTTACTCCTGGATAGCGGGGACAGATACGCAGTATTTT

v_gene: TRBV28
d_gene: .
abundance: few
j_gene: TRBJ2-3
CDR3aa: CASNLGSGSTDTQYF
CDR3nt: TGTGCCAGCAACCTCGGGAGCGGGAGCACAGATACGCAGTATTTT

v_gene: TRBV28
d_gene: TRBD2
abundance: .
j_gene: TRBJ2-7
CDR3aa: CASTAGGPAGEQYF
CDR3nt: TGTGCCAGCACTGCGGGAGGGCCTGCGGGCGAGCAGTACTTC

v_gene: TRBV7-9
d_gene: TRBD2
abundance: .
j_gene: TRBJ2-7
CDR3aa: CASSIGLLAGADEQYF
CDR3nt: TGTGCCAGCAGCATCGGCCTACTAGCGGGAGCCGATGAGCAGTACTTC

v_gene: TRBV11-2
d_gene: .
abundance: .
j_gene: TRBJ2-1
CDR3aa: CASSFPLRARKYNEQFF
CDR3nt: TGTGCCAGCAGCTTCCCCCTGAGAGCGCGCAAATACAATGAGCAGTTCTTC

v_gene: TRBV28
d_gene: TRBD1
abundance: .
j_gene: TRBJ2-1
CDR3aa: CASSSSGTGYNEQFF
CDR3nt: TGTGCCAGCAGCTCCTCCGGGACAGGGTACAATGAGCAGTTCTTC

v_gene: TRBV6-4
d_gene: .
abundance: .
j_gene: TRBJ2-1
CDR3aa: CASSDGTGREQFF
CDR3nt: TGTGCCAGCAGCGACGGGACGGGACGCGAGCAGTTCTTC

v_gene: TRBV5-4
d_gene: .
abundance: .
j_gene: TRBJ1-2
CDR3aa: CASNSGDYGYTF
CDR3nt: TGTGCCAGCAACTCGGGGGACTATGGCTACACCTTC

v_gene: TRBV9
d_gene: .
abundance: few
j_gene: TRBJ1-1
CDR3aa: CASSRQVNTEAFF
CDR3nt: TGTGCCAGCAGCAGACAGGTGAACACTGAAGCTTTCTTT

v_gene: TRBV6-1
d_gene: TRBD1
abundance: .
j_gene: TRBJ2-1
CDR3aa: CASSELDRAQFF
CDR3nt: TGTGCCAGCAGTGAACTCGACAGGGCTCAGTTCTTC

v_gene: TRBV27
d_gene: .
abundance: .
j_gene: TRBJ2-5
CDR3aa: CASSRGTANRETQYF
CDR3nt: TGTGCCAGCAGTCGGGGGACAGCTAATCGGGAGACCCAGTACTTC

v_gene: TRBV6-1
d_gene: TRBD2
abundance: .
j_gene: TRBJ2-3
CDR3aa: CASSVRLAGLGDTQYF
CDR3nt: TGTGCCAGCAGTGTCCGACTAGCGGGTTTGGGGGATACGCAGTATTTT

v_gene: TRBV7-2
d_gene: TRBD2
abundance: .
j_gene: TRBJ2-2
CDR3aa: CASSTRLASTGELFF
CDR3nt: TGTGCCAGCAGCACCCGACTAGCGAGCACCGGGGAGCTGTTTTTT

v_gene: TRBV29-1
d_gene: .
abundance: .
j_gene: TRBJ2-1
CDR3aa: CSVRIRSGYNEQFF
CDR3nt: TGCAGCGTTCGTATTCGATCAGGGTACAATGAGCAGTTCTTC

v_gene: TRBV2
d_gene: .
abundance: once
j_gene: TRBJ1-5
CDR3aa: CASSERNQPQHF
CDR3nt: TGTGCCAGCAGTGAACGCAATCAGCCCCAGCATTTT

v_gene: TRBV12-3/TRBV12-4
d_gene: .
abundance: once
j_gene: TRBJ1-1
CDR3aa: CASREGGHTEAFF
CDR3nt: TGTGCCAGCAGAGAGGGGGGACACACTGAAGCTTTCTTT

v_gene: TRBV19
d_gene: .
abundance: .
j_gene: TRBJ2-7
CDR3aa: CASSASRVGPYEQYF
CDR3nt: TGTGCCAGTAGTGCCTCCCGGGTGGGACCCTACGAGCAGTACTTC

v_gene: TRBV27
d_gene: TRBD2
abundance: .
j_gene: TRBJ2-5
CDR3aa: CASSRASGGQETQYF
CDR3nt: TGTGCCAGCAGTAGGGCTAGCGGGGGGCAAGAGACCCAGTACTTC

v_gene: TRBV5-5
d_gene: .
abundance: .
j_gene: TRBJ2-2
CDR3aa: CASSLDLRSGELFF
CDR3nt: TGTGCCAGCAGCTTGGACCTAAGGTCCGGGGAGCTGTTTTTT

v_gene: TRBV14
d_gene: .
abundance: .
j_gene: TRBJ1-1
CDR3aa: CASSQAPGRIEAFF
CDR3nt: TGTGCCAGCAGCCAAGCACCGGGTAGGATAGAAGCTTTCTTT

v_gene: TRBV9
d_gene: TRBD1
abundance: once
j_gene: TRBJ2-2
CDR3aa: CASSVVQGDTGELFF
CDR3nt: TGTGCCAGCAGCGTAGTACAGGGGGACACCGGGGAGCTGTTTTTT

v_gene: TRBV5-1
d_gene: TRBD2
abundance: once
j_gene: TRBJ2-1
CDR3aa: CASSLWTSGGNEQFF
CDR3nt: TGCGCCAGCAGCTTGTGGACTAGCGGGGGCAATGAGCAGTTCTTC

v_gene: TRBV5-5
d_gene: TRBD1
abundance: .
j_gene: TRBJ2-1
CDR3aa: CASSPGQGAYNEQFF
CDR3nt: TGTGCCAGCAGCCCCGGGCAGGGGGCGTACAATGAGCAGTTCTTC

v_gene: TRBV11-1
d_gene: .
abundance: .
j_gene: TRBJ2-1
CDR3aa: CASSSRTSTYYNEQFF
CDR3nt: TGTGCCAGCAGCTCAAGAACTAGCACATACTACAATGAGCAGTTCTTC

v_gene: TRBV5-5
d_gene: .
abundance: .
j_gene: TRBJ1-1
CDR3aa: CASSFDINTEAFF
CDR3nt: TGTGCCAGCAGCTTCGACATAAACACTGAAGCTTTCTTT

v_gene: TRBV4-2
d_gene: .
abundance: .
j_gene: TRBJ2-3
CDR3aa: CASSQDLQGKDTQYF
CDR3nt: TGTGCCAGCAGCCAAGATCTACAGGGCAAAGATACGCAGTATTTT

v_gene: TRBV21-1
d_gene: .
abundance: .
j_gene: TRBJ2-7
CDR3aa: CASSEGLAGGLHEQYF
CDR3nt: TGTGCCAGCAGCGAGGGACTAGCGGGAGGGCTCCACGAGCAGTACTTC

v_gene: TRBV14
d_gene: .
abundance: .
j_gene: TRBJ2-1
CDR3aa: CASSQGGSGSYNEQFF
CDR3nt: TGTGCCAGCAGCCAAGGGGGGAGTGGGTCCTACAATGAGCAGTTCTTC

v_gene: TRBV10-3
d_gene: .
abundance: .
j_gene: TRBJ2-7
CDR3aa: CAISRQGSYEQYF
CDR3nt: TGTGCCATCAGTAGGCAGGGTTCCTACGAGCAGTACTTC

v_gene: TRBV5-6
d_gene: .
abundance: .
j_gene: TRBJ2-7
CDR3aa: CASSFGGGSAGHF
CDR3nt: .

v_gene: TRBV7-6
d_gene: .
abundance: .
j_gene: TRBJ2-2
CDR3aa: CASSRQVSNTGELFF
CDR3nt: TGTGCCAGCAGCCGACAGGTTTCGAACACCGGGGAGCTGTTTTTT

v_gene: TRBV5-8
d_gene: .
abundance: .
j_gene: TRBJ1-5
CDR3aa: CASSPVTGGNQPQHF
CDR3nt: TGTGCCAGCAGCCCCGTTACCGGAGGCAATCAGCCCCAGCATTTT

v_gene: TRBV5-4
d_gene: .
abundance: .
j_gene: TRBJ1-1
CDR3aa: CASSSNTGGEAFF
CDR3nt: TGTGCCAGCAGCTCCAACACGGGGGGGGAAGCTTTCTTT

v_gene: TRBV2
d_gene: TRBD2
abundance: .
j_gene: TRBJ2-3
CDR3aa: CASSSQRGGHTDTQYF
CDR3nt: TGTGCCAGCAGTTCCCAGCGGGGGGGCCACACAGATACGCAGTATTTT

v_gene: TRBV20-1
d_gene: .
abundance: .
j_gene: TRBJ2-3
CDR3aa: CRRMDTQYF
CDR3nt: TGCAGGAGAATGGATACGCAGTATTTT

v_gene: TRBV19
d_gene: TRBD1
abundance: .
j_gene: TRBJ1-1
CDR3aa: CARPRGQGGTEAFF
CDR3nt: TGTGCCAGGCCTCGGGGACAGGGAGGTACTGAAGCTTTCTTT

v_gene: TRBV27
d_gene: .
abundance: .
j_gene: TRBJ1-5
CDR3aa: CASSSRDSNQPQHF
CDR3nt: TGTGCCAGCAGCAGTCGGGATAGCAATCAGCCCCAGCATTTT

v_gene: TRBV7-8
d_gene: TRBD1
abundance: once
j_gene: TRBJ2-1
CDR3aa: CASSTGTGLRNEQFF
CDR3nt: TGTGCCAGCAGCACCGGGACAGGGTTGAGGAATGAGCAGTTCTTC

v_gene: TRBV3-1/TRBV3-2
d_gene: .
abundance: once
j_gene: TRBJ2-6
CDR3aa: CASSQGPHRDLIKNPSGANVLTF
CDR3nt: TGTGCCAGCAGCCAAGGACCCCACCGGGACCTTATTAAAAACCCCTCTGGGGCCAACGTCCTGACTTTC

v_gene: TRBV6-5
d_gene: TRBD1
abundance: .
j_gene: TRBJ1-2
CDR3aa: CASSRETGTYGYTF
CDR3nt: TGTGCCAGCAGCCGGGAGACAGGGACCTATGGCTACACCTTC

v_gene: TRBV27
d_gene: .
abundance: .
j_gene: TRBJ2-1
CDR3aa: CASREGRLRDNEQFF
CDR3nt: TGTGCCAGCAGAGAAGGGAGGTTGCGGGACAATGAGCAGTTCTTC

v_gene: TRBV30
d_gene: .
abundance: .
j_gene: TRBJ1-4
CDR3aa: CAWSEKGRNEKLFF
CDR3nt: TGTGCCTGGAGTGAAAAAGGACGGAATGAAAAACTGTTTTTT

v_gene: TRBV27
d_gene: .
abundance: .
j_gene: TRBJ1-1
CDR3aa: CASSLGGTASTEAFF
CDR3nt: TGTGCCAGCAGTTTAGGTGGGACGGCGTCCACTGAAGCTTTCTTT

v_gene: TRBV5-1
d_gene: .
abundance: few
j_gene: TRBJ1-5
CDR3aa: CASSLDPGAEPQHF
CDR3nt: TGCGCCAGCAGCTTGGACCCGGGGGCAGAGCCCCAGCATTTT

v_gene: TRBV5-8
d_gene: TRBD1
abundance: .
j_gene: TRBJ2-7
CDR3aa: CASSLAGTEEQYF
CDR3nt: TGTGCCAGCAGCTTGGCCGGGACAGAAGAGCAGTACTTC